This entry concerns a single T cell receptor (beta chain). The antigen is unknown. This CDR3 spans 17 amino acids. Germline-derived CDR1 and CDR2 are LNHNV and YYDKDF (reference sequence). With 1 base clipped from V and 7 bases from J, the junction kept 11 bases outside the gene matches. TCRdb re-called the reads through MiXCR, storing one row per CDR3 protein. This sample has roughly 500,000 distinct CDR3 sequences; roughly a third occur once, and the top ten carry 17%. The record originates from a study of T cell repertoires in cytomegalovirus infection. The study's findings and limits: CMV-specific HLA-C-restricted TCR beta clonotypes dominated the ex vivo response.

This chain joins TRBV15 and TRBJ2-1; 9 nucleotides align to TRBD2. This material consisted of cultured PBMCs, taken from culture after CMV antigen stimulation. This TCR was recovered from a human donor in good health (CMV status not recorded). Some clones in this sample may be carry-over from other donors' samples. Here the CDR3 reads CATSRGLPLSGRNEQFF. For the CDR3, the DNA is TGTGCCACCAGCAGAGGGTTGCCGCTTAGCGGGAGAAATGAGCAGTTCTTC.